This T cell receptor beta chain was captured in a study of blood T cell repertoires in COVID-19. Assay used: immunoSEQ multiplex PCR; TCRdb lists only in-frame clones, some missing. The top ten clones hold about 8.8% of a sample with more than 45,000 clones, 80% to 85% of them seen once. With 8 bases clipped from V and 0 bases from J, the junction kept 16 bases outside the gene matches. The germline gives CDR1 LNHDA, CDR2 SQIVND (reference sequence). The CDR3 length is 18 residues. Input material: peripheral blood. The chain carries TRBV19 and TRBJ1-5, with 7 bases matching TRBD1. The sequence was obtained from a man older than 75 with COVID-19, enrolled during active disease. CDR3 sequence: CASSGIGQEIYSNQPQHF. The CDR3 DNA reads TGTGCCAGTTCAGGGATTGGACAGGAGATCTATAGCAATCAGCCCCAGCATTTT.